The rows below give T cell receptor beta chains drawn from one sample of a study of beta chain features in type 1 diabetes. The protocol was immunoSEQ multiplex PCR, while the TCRdb copy is restricted to in-frame clones and leaves out a portion. Of about 740,000 clones listed, roughly an eighth are singletons. Material for sequencing was naive CD4+ T cells from blood. The receptors derive from a young man with type 1 diabetes. Both conserved end residues are part of each CDR3. The order of the fields is V gene, D gene, clone size, J gene, CDR3 protein, CDR3 DNA. A D gene is named only where the DNA matches it firmly. Where a row states a size, it is once, few, many or the class of an expanded clone; other rows omit it.

v_gene: TRBV30
d_gene: .
abundance: few
j_gene: TRBJ1-3
CDR3aa: CAWSQDTIYF
CDR3nt: TGTGCCTGGAGTCAAGACACCATATATTTT

v_gene: TRBV7-9
d_gene: TRBD1
abundance: .
j_gene: TRBJ1-5
CDR3aa: CASSHGTVDHSNQPQHF
CDR3nt: TGTGCCAGCAGCCACGGGACAGTAGACCATAGCAATCAGCCCCAGCATTTT

v_gene: TRBV28
d_gene: .
abundance: few
j_gene: TRBJ1-3
CDR3aa: CASSSSATPERYTIYF
CDR3nt: TGTGCCAGCAGTTCAAGCGCCACACCCGAGCGGTACACCATATATTTT

v_gene: TRBV30
d_gene: .
abundance: few
j_gene: TRBJ2-5
CDR3aa: CAWSVAGQETQYF
CDR3nt: TGTGCCTGGAGTGTTGCCGGACAAGAGACCCAGTACTTC

v_gene: TRBV27
d_gene: TRBD2
abundance: few
j_gene: TRBJ2-5
CDR3aa: CATWTSGVQKYF
CDR3nt: TGTGCCACCTGGACTAGCGGGGTACAAAAGTACTTC

v_gene: TRBV6-5
d_gene: .
abundance: .
j_gene: TRBJ2-3
CDR3aa: CASSYQASTNTDTQYF
CDR3nt: TGTGCCAGCAGTTACCAGGCCTCGACAAACACAGATACGCAGTATTTT

v_gene: TRBV6-5
d_gene: TRBD1
abundance: .
j_gene: TRBJ2-3
CDR3aa: CASSSQGKADTQYF
CDR3nt: TGTGCCAGCAGCTCACAGGGGAAGGCAGATACGCAGTATTTT

v_gene: TRBV5-6
d_gene: .
abundance: few
j_gene: TRBJ2-5
CDR3aa: CASSLNVGLQYF
CDR3nt: TGTGCCAGCAGCTTGAATGTGGGCCTTCAGTACTTC

v_gene: TRBV7-9
d_gene: .
abundance: few
j_gene: TRBJ2-7
CDR3aa: CASNSVRTYEQYF
CDR3nt: TGTGCCAGTAATTCCGTGAGAACCTACGAGCAGTACTTC

v_gene: TRBV25-1
d_gene: TRBD1
abundance: few
j_gene: TRBJ1-1
CDR3aa: CASSVSGTVWSEAFF
CDR3nt: TGTGCCAGCAGTGTGTCCGGGACAGTGTGGTCTGAAGCTTTCTTT

v_gene: TRBV30
d_gene: .
abundance: .
j_gene: TRBJ2-7
CDR3aa: CAWSVLSTGQGQYF
CDR3nt: TGTGCCTGGAGTGTCCTCTCAACCGGTCAGGGGCAGTACTTC

v_gene: TRBV29-1
d_gene: .
abundance: .
j_gene: TRBJ1-1
CDR3aa: CSVDRQMNTEAFF
CDR3nt: TGCAGCGTAGACAGGCAGATGAACACTGAAGCTTTCTTT

v_gene: TRBV30
d_gene: .
abundance: few
j_gene: TRBJ2-2
CDR3aa: CAWSVSRNTGELFF
CDR3nt: TGTGCCTGGAGTGTGTCGCGGAACACCGGGGAGCTGTTTTTT

v_gene: TRBV7-9
d_gene: .
abundance: .
j_gene: TRBJ2-4
CDR3aa: CASSLFMGDSLYF
CDR3nt: TGTGCCAGCAGCTTATTTATGGGAGACTCGCTTTACTTC

v_gene: TRBV7-9
d_gene: TRBD1
abundance: few
j_gene: TRBJ1-4
CDR3aa: CASSSWTGALEKLFF
CDR3nt: TGTGCCAGCAGCTCCTGGACAGGGGCCCTTGAAAAACTGTTTTTT

v_gene: TRBV6-1
d_gene: .
abundance: few
j_gene: TRBJ2-3
CDR3aa: CASSVLGSDTQYF
CDR3nt: TGTGCCAGCAGTGTGCTAGGGTCAGATACGCAGTATTTT

v_gene: TRBV5-1
d_gene: .
abundance: few
j_gene: TRBJ1-1
CDR3aa: CASSLGGETEAFF
CDR3nt: TGCGCCAGCAGCTTGGGGGGCGAAACTGAAGCTTTCTTT

v_gene: TRBV30
d_gene: .
abundance: few
j_gene: TRBJ1-6
CDR3aa: CAWSSSAASPLHF
CDR3nt: TGTGCCTGGAGCTCCTCAGCGGCCTCACCCCTCCACTTT

v_gene: TRBV6-1
d_gene: .
abundance: few
j_gene: TRBJ1-1
CDR3aa: CASSDFGNSPSGNTEAFF
CDR3nt: TGTGCCAGCAGTGATTTTGGCAATTCTCCTTCCGGGAACACTGAAGCTTTCTTT

v_gene: TRBV5-6
d_gene: TRBD1
abundance: few
j_gene: TRBJ1-5
CDR3aa: CASSYSTGANGPQHF
CDR3nt: TGTGCCAGCAGTTATTCGACAGGGGCTAACGGGCCCCAGCATTTT

v_gene: TRBV27
d_gene: TRBD1
abundance: few
j_gene: TRBJ2-1
CDR3aa: CASSLDRANPSLRDEQFF
CDR3nt: TGTGCCAGCAGTTTGGACAGGGCAAACCCTTCTCTTCGGGATGAGCAGTTCTTC

v_gene: TRBV25-1
d_gene: .
abundance: few
j_gene: TRBJ1-6
CDR3aa: CASSDSRSVSPLHF
CDR3nt: TGTGCCAGCAGTGATTCCCGCTCGGTTTCACCCCTCCACTTT

v_gene: TRBV10-3
d_gene: TRBD1
abundance: few
j_gene: TRBJ1-2
CDR3aa: CAISESGTGPGYTF
CDR3nt: TGTGCCATCAGTGAGTCAGGGACAGGCCCTGGCTACACCTTC

v_gene: TRBV27
d_gene: .
abundance: .
j_gene: TRBJ2-2
CDR3aa: CASSSNRELFF
CDR3nt: TGTGCCAGCAGTTCTAACAGGGAGCTGTTTTTT

v_gene: TRBV30
d_gene: .
abundance: few
j_gene: TRBJ1-3
CDR3aa: CAWSVGSGRDGNTIYF
CDR3nt: TGTGCCTGGAGTGTAGGATCAGGGCGAGATGGAAACACCATATATTTT

v_gene: TRBV7-2
d_gene: .
abundance: few
j_gene: TRBJ2-7
CDR3aa: CASSSRRGYEQYF
CDR3nt: TGTGCCAGCAGTTCCAGGCGGGGCTACGAGCAGTACTTC

v_gene: TRBV7-9
d_gene: .
abundance: few
j_gene: TRBJ2-5
CDR3aa: CASSPGTSVSPTETQYF
CDR3nt: TGTGCCAGCAGCCCAGGGACGTCCGTATCCCCAACTGAGACCCAGTACTTC

v_gene: TRBV5-1
d_gene: TRBD1
abundance: few
j_gene: TRBJ1-5
CDR3aa: CASSSNGTAHQPQHF
CDR3nt: TGCGCCAGCAGCTCCAACGGGACAGCACATCAGCCCCAGCATTTT

v_gene: TRBV18
d_gene: TRBD2
abundance: .
j_gene: TRBJ2-3
CDR3aa: CASSRSGGPTDTQYF
CDR3nt: TGTGCCAGCTCTCGAAGCGGGGGGCCCACAGATACGCAGTATTTT

v_gene: TRBV6-5
d_gene: .
abundance: .
j_gene: TRBJ1-4
CDR3aa: CASHRGGQNEKLFF
CDR3nt: TGTGCCAGCCACAGAGGAGGACAGAATGAAAAACTGTTTTTT

v_gene: TRBV18
d_gene: TRBD1
abundance: .
j_gene: TRBJ2-6
CDR3aa: CASSPGTGGLSGANVLTF
CDR3nt: TGTGCCAGCTCCCCCGGGACAGGGGGGCTCTCTGGGGCCAACGTCCTGACTTTC

v_gene: TRBV2
d_gene: TRBD1
abundance: .
j_gene: TRBJ2-1
CDR3aa: CASSEGGQGYNEQFF
CDR3nt: TGTGCCAGCAGTGAAGGAGGACAGGGTTACAATGAGCAGTTCTTC

v_gene: TRBV29-1
d_gene: TRBD1
abundance: .
j_gene: TRBJ1-2
CDR3aa: CSVAAGTDYGYTF
CDR3nt: TGCAGCGTTGCAGCCGGGACAGACTATGGCTACACCTTC

v_gene: TRBV14
d_gene: .
abundance: .
j_gene: TRBJ2-1
CDR3aa: CASSQWGDNEQFF
CDR3nt: TGTGCCAGCAGCCAGTGGGGGGACAATGAGCAGTTCTTC

v_gene: TRBV6-6
d_gene: TRBD1
abundance: .
j_gene: TRBJ2-7
CDR3aa: CASSYGTGVSYEQYF
CDR3nt: TGTGCCAGCAGTTACGGGACAGGGGTCTCCTACGAGCAGTACTTC

v_gene: TRBV25-1
d_gene: .
abundance: .
j_gene: TRBJ1-2
CDR3aa: CASREGQNGYTF
CDR3nt: TGTGCCAGCAGGGAGGGACAAAATGGCTACACCTTC

v_gene: TRBV5-1
d_gene: TRBD1
abundance: few
j_gene: TRBJ2-1
CDR3aa: CASSLGGQGSNNEQFF
CDR3nt: TGCGCCAGCAGCTTGGGAGGACAGGGAAGCAACAATGAGCAGTTCTTC

v_gene: TRBV29-1
d_gene: .
abundance: few
j_gene: TRBJ1-2
CDR3aa: CSVVLGPLGYGYTF
CDR3nt: TGCAGCGTTGTATTGGGTCCGCTCGGCTATGGCTACACCTTC

v_gene: TRBV19
d_gene: .
abundance: few
j_gene: TRBJ1-1
CDR3aa: CASSIDDRAEAFF
CDR3nt: TGTGCCAGTAGTATAGACGACAGAGCGGAAGCTTTCTTT

v_gene: TRBV29-1
d_gene: TRBD2
abundance: .
j_gene: TRBJ2-5
CDR3aa: CSVDGLAETQYF
CDR3nt: TGCAGCGTTGATGGACTAGCGGAGACCCAGTACTTC

v_gene: TRBV30
d_gene: .
abundance: .
j_gene: TRBJ1-2
CDR3aa: CAWSDVGGYTF
CDR3nt: TGTGCCTGGAGTGACGTAGGGGGCTACACCTTC

v_gene: TRBV7-2
d_gene: .
abundance: few
j_gene: TRBJ2-5
CDR3aa: CASSSRTVTQETQYF
CDR3nt: TGTGCCAGCAGCTCCCGGACAGTTACTCAAGAGACCCAGTACTTC

v_gene: TRBV12-5
d_gene: .
abundance: once
j_gene: TRBJ2-5
CDR3aa: CASGLFAKDVRVQETQYF
CDR3nt: TGTGCTAGTGGTTTGTTCGCCAAGGACGTCCGGGTCCAAGAGACCCAGTACTTC

v_gene: TRBV2
d_gene: .
abundance: few
j_gene: TRBJ1-5
CDR3aa: CASSKGVGGNQPQHF
CDR3nt: TGTGCCAGCAGTAAAGGGGTAGGCGGCAATCAGCCCCAGCATTTT

v_gene: TRBV6-5
d_gene: TRBD2
abundance: .
j_gene: TRBJ2-3
CDR3aa: CASRLAGRTDTQYF
CDR3nt: TGTGCCAGCCGACTAGCGGGGCGCACAGATACGCAGTATTTT